The sequence of this T cell receptor (beta chain) was determined in a study of T cells in Graves' hyperthyroidism and ophthalmopathy. This clonotype was observed a handful of times. This CDR3 region has 17 residues. J gave up 6 bases and V 4 bases, and 15 bases lay outside the gene matches. RNA transcripts served as the template for amplifying TCR beta CDR3 regions. The primer set for the first-round RT-PCR of the TCR CDR3 was HTBI. TCRdb itself ran the multiplex PCR reads through MiXCR, one entry per CDR3 protein. The sample includes a few hundred thousand distinct CDR3 sequences, around 14% of them seen just once. Sample collection date corresponds to first hyperthyroidism diagnosis, prior to any ophthalmopathy symptoms.

The rearrangement joins TRBV12-3 or TRBV12-4 to TRBJ2-1, with 7 positions matching TRBD2. The sequenced sample was blood. The receptor was derived from a woman under 30 with Graves' hyperthyroidism that later progressed to Graves' ophthalmopathy. The CDR3 reads CASSSRAFGRWANEQFF. As DNA, the CDR3 is TGTGCCAGCAGTTCAAGGGCTTTCGGGAGGTGGGCCAATGAGCAGTTCTTC.